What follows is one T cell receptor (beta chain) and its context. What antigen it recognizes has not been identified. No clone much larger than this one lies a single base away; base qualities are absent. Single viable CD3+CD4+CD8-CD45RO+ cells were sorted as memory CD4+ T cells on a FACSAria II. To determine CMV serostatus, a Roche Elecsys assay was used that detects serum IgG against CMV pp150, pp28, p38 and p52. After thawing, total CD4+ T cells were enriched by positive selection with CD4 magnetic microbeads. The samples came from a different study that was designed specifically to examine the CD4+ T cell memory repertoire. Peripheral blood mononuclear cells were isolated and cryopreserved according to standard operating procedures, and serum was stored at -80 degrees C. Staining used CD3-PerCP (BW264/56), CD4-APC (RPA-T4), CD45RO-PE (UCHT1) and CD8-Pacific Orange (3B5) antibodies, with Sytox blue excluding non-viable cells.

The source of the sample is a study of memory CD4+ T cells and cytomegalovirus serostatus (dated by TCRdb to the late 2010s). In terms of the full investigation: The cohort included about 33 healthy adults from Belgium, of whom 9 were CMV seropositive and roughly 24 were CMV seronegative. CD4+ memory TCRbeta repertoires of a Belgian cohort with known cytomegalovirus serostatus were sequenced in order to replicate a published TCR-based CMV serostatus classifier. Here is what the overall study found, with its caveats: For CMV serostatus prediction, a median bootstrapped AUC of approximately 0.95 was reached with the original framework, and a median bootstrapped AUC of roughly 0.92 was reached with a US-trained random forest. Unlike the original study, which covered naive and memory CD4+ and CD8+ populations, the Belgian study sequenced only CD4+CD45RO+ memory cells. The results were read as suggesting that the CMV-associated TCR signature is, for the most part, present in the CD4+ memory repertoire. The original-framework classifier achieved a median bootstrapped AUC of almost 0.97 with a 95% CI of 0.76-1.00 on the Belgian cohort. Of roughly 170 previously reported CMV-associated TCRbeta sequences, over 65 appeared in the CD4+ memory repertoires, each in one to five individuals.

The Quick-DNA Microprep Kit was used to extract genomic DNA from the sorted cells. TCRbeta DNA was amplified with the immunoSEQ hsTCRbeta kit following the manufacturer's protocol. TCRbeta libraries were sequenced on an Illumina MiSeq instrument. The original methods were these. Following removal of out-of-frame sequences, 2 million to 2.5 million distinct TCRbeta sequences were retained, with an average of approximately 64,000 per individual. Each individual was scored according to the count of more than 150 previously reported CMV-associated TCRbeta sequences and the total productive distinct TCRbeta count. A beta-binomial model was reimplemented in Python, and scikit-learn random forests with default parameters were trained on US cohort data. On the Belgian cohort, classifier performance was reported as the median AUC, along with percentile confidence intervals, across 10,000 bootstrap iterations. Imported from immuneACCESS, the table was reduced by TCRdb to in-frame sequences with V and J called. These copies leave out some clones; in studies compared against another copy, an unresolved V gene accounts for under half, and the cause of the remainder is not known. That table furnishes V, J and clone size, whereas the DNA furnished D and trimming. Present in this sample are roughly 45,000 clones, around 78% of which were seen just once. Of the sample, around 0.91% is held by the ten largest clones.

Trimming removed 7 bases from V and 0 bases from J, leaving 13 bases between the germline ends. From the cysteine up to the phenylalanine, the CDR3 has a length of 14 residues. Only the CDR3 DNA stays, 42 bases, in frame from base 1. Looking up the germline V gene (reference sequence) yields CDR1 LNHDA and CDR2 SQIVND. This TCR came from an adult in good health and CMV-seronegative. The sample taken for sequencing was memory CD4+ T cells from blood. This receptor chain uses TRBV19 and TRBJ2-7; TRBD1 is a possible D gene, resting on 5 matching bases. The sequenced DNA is TGTGCCAGTAAGACAGCTACAAGCTCCTACGAGCAGTACTTC. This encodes CASKTATSSYEQYF.